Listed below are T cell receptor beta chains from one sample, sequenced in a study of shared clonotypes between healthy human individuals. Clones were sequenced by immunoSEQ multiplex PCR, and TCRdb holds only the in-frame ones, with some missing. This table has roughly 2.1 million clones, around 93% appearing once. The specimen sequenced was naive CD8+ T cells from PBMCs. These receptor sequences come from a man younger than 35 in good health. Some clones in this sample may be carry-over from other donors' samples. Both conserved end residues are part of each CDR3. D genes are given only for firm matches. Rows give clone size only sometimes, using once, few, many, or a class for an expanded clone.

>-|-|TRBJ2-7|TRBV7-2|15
CASSPRGRADDEQYF
TGTGCCAGCAGCCCCCGAGGTAGGGCAGACGACGAGCAGTACTTC
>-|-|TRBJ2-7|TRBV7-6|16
CASSPIGPRTSYEQYF
TGTGCCAGCAGCCCTATCGGGCCTAGAACGTCATACGAGCAGTACTTC
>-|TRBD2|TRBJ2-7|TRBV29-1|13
CSVDLAGGYEQYF
TGCAGCGTGGACCTAGCGGGTGGGTACGAGCAGTACTTC
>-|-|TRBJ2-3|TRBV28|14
CASSLNPKPDTQYF
TGTGCCAGCAGTTTAAACCCTAAACCAGATACGCAGTATTTT
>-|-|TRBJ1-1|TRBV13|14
CASSSRGPNTEAFF
TGTGCCAGCAGCTCAAGGGGACCGAACACTGAAGCTTTCTTT
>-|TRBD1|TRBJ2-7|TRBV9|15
CASSAGTGYPYEQYF
TGTGCCAGCAGCGCCGGGACAGGGTATCCCTACGAGCAGTACTTC
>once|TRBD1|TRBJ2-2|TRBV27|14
CASSLQGAPGELFF
TGTGCCAGCAGTTTGCAGGGGGCCCCCGGGGAGCTGTTTTTT
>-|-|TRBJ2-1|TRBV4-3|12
CASSHIGDEQFF
TGCGCCAGCAGCCACATAGGGGATGAGCAGTTCTTC
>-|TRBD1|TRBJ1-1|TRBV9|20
CASSVALSAGGLSPNTEAFF
TGTGCCAGCAGCGTAGCTCTTAGTGCAGGGGGCTTGTCCCCAAACACTGAAGCTTTCTTT
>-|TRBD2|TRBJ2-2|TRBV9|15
CASSQGGSITGELFF
TGTGCCAGCAGCCAAGGCGGGAGTATCACCGGGGAGCTGTTTTTT
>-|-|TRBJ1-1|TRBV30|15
CAWSVYNLGNTEAFF
TGTGCCTGGAGTGTATACAATTTGGGAAACACTGAAGCTTTCTTT
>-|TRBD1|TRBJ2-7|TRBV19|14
CASSVQGAGNEQYF
TGTGCCAGTAGTGTACAGGGGGCTGGGAACGAGCAGTACTTC
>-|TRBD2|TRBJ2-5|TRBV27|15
CASSLVGGVRETQYF
TGTGCCAGCAGTTTAGTGGGAGGGGTTCGAGAGACCCAGTACTTC
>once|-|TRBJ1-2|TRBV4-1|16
CASSQGITQGIRGYTF
TGCGCCAGCAGCCAGGGGATTACACAGGGAATACGTGGCTACACCTTC
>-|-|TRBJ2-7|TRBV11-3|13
CASSLHSGYEQYF
TGTGCCAGCAGCTTGCACAGCGGCTACGAGCAGTACTTC
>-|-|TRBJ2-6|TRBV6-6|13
CASSGTGANVLTF
TGTGCCAGCAGCGGAACTGGGGCCAACGTCCTGACTTTC
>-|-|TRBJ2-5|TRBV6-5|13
CASMVGLLETQYF
TGTGCCAGCATGGTCGGACTGTTAGAGACCCAGTACTTC
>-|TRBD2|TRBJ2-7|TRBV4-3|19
CASSQDLATGLAGGGEQYF
TGCGCCAGCAGCCAAGATCTCGCCACGGGACTAGCGGGAGGAGGAGAGCAGTACTTC
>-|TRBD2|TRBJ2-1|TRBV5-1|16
CASSLDLAGGRNEQFF
TGCGCCAGCAGCTTGGATCTAGCGGGAGGGCGCAATGAGCAGTTCTTC
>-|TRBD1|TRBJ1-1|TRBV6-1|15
CASSEWTGAVTEAFF
TGTGCCAGCAGTGAGTGGACAGGAGCCGTCACTGAAGCTTTCTTT
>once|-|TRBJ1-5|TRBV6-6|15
CASSYYGGVDQPQHF
TGTGCCAGCAGTTACTACGGCGGGGTAGATCAGCCCCAGCATTTT
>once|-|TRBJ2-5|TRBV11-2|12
CASSPRVETQYF
TGTGCCAGCAGCCCCCGCGTGGAGACCCAGTACTTC
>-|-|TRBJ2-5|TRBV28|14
CASSPGTQVETQYF
TGTGCCAGCAGTCCCGGGACCCAGGTCGAGACCCAGTACTTC
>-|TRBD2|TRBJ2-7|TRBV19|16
CASSPRLAGVQEEQYF
TGTGCCAGTAGTCCCAGACTAGCGGGAGTCCAGGAAGAGCAGTACTTC
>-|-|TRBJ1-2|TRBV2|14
CASNEARGNYGYTF
TGTGCCAGCAATGAGGCCCGGGGGAACTATGGCTACACCTTC
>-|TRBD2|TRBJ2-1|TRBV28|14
CASSLALAGYEQFF
TGTGCCAGCAGTTTAGCACTAGCGGGCTATGAGCAGTTCTTC
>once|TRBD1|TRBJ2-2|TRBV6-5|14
CASSTGVHTGELFF
TGTGCCAGCAGTACAGGGGTCCACACCGGGGAGCTGTTTTTT
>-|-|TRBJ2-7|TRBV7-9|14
CASSSRTALYEQYF
TGTGCCAGCTCCTCCAGGACAGCGCTCTACGAGCAGTACTTC
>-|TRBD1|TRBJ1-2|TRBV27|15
CASSLDPGQGGGYTF
TGTGCCAGCAGTTTAGACCCGGGACAGGGAGGTGGCTACACCTTC
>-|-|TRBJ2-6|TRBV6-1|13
CASSDGGANVLTF
TGTGCCAGCAGTGACGGGGGGGCCAACGTCCTGACTTTC
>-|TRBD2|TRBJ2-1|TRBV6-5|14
CASSNSGIRNEQFF
TGTGCCAGCAGTAATAGCGGGATTCGTAATGAGCAGTTCTTC
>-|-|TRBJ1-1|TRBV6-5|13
CASSYGRGTEAFF
TGTGCCAGCAGTTACGGTAGGGGTACTGAAGCTTTCTTT
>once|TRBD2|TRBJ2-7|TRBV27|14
CASSFSGSVYEQYF
TGTGCCAGCAGTTTCAGCGGGAGTGTCTACGAGCAGTACTTC
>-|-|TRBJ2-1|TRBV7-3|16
CASSLMRRDRLDEQFF
TGTGCCAGCAGCTTAATGAGGCGGGACCGTCTGGATGAGCAGTTCTTC
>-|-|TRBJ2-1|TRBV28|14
CASVASRTYNEQFF
TGTGCCAGCGTAGCCTCGAGAACCTACAATGAGCAGTTCTTC
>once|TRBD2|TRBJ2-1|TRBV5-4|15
CASGTGLAIYNEQFF
TGTGCCAGCGGAACTGGACTAGCGATTTACAATGAGCAGTTCTTC
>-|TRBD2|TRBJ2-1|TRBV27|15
CASAHWGLAGNEQFF
TGTGCCAGCGCTCACTGGGGACTAGCGGGGAATGAGCAGTTCTTC
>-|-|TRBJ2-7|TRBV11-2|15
CASSLSQGARWEQYF
TGTGCCAGCAGCCTAAGCCAAGGGGCGCGGTGGGAGCAGTACTTC
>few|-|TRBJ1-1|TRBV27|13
CASRVLTNTEAFF
TGTGCCAGCAGGGTATTAACGAACACTGAAGCTTTCTTT
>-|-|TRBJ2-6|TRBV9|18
CASSVGGTYLSGANVLTF
TGTGCCAGCAGCGTAGGGGGGACTTACCTATCTGGGGCCAACGTCCTGACTTTC